The 9 T cell receptor beta chains listed next were all sequenced from one sample in a study of blood T cell repertoires in COVID-19. The repertoire was sequenced with immunoSEQ multiplex PCR; TCRdb's copy has only in-frame clones and lacks some. The table records 200,000 to 250,000 clones, 87% of them present only once. Sequencing used PBMCs or T cells enriched from blood (not recorded which). These receptors all come from a man younger than 30 with acute COVID-19.

This clone turned up a few times. The V call is TRBV10-3, the J call TRBJ2-7; D ambiguous. V gave up 3 bases and J gave up 3 bases, with 3 bases separating them. This CDR3 contains 11 residues. Germline CDR1 and CDR2: ENHRY and SYGVKD. The CDR3: CAISDFYEQYF. The CDR3 nucleotides read TGTGCCATCAGTGACTTCTACGAGCAGTACTTC.

The rearrangement links TRBV4-2 to TRBJ2-7; 11 nucleotides align to TRBD2. V lost 2 bases, J lost 5 bases, and 8 bases stayed unmatched. The CDR3 length is 16 residues. CDR1 and CDR2 (germline): LGHNA, YNFKEQ. The CDR3: CASSQYISGREDEQYF. The CDR3 nucleotides are TGTGCCAGCAGCCAATATATTAGCGGGAGGGAAGACGAGCAGTACTTC.

This clone was seen just once. The chain employs TRBV6-2 or TRBV6-3 and TRBJ2-7, with D hard to call. CDR3 length: 16 amino acids. Trimming took 6 bases from V and 4 from J, leaving 22 bases between them. Germline CDR1 is MNHEY and CDR2 is SVGEGT. The CDR3 bases are TGTGCCAGCAGCCACCCCTTCGACACTGCAAGATACGAGCAGTACTTC. It yields the protein CASSHPFDTARYEQYF.

The chain joins TRBV10-1 to TRBJ2-3; TRBD1 agrees at 9 bases. Germline V lookup: CDR1 WNHNN, CDR2 SYGVQD (reference sequence). J gave up 4 bases and V 3 bases, and 2 bases lay outside the gene matches. This CDR3 contains 14 residues. CDR3: CASSERQGADTQYF. CDR3 nucleotides: TGCGCCAGCAGTGAAAGACAGGGGGCAGATACGCAGTATTTT.

The chain links TRBV5-8 to TRBJ2-7; 7 bases line up with TRBD2. This CDR3 contains 12 residues. CDR1 SGHTS and CDR2 YDEGEE come from the germline V gene. The J segment lost 6 bases and the V segment lost 0 bases, leaving 0 bases of the junction unmatched. Here the CDR3 reads CASSLASGEQYF. The CDR3 DNA follows: TGTGCCAGCAGCTTGGCTAGCGGCGAGCAGTACTTC.

The chain links TRBV12-3 or TRBV12-4 to TRBJ2-2, with unresolved D. The CDR3 is 12 amino acids. V lost 3 bases and J lost 5, with 4 bases in between. CDR3 protein: CASSFPTGELFF. As DNA, the CDR3 is TGTGCCAGCAGTTTTCCGACCGGGGAGCTGTTTTTT.

The CDR3 nucleotides are TGTGCCAGTAGTCAATGGGGGGTTAACACTGAAGCTTTCTTT. Amino acids: CASSQWGVNTEAFF. The chain employs TRBV19 and TRBJ1-1; the D gene is possibly TRBD1 (5 bases). The ends were cut back, 5 bases at V and 2 bases at J, with 12 bases in the middle. Looked up from germline, CDR1 is LNHDA and CDR2 is SQIVND (reference sequence). The CDR3 has 14 amino acids. Together with reference TRBV19 and TRBJ1-1, the CDR3 gives the full variable domain: DGGITQSPKYLFRKEGQNVTLSCEQNLNHDAMYWYRQDPGQGLRLIYYSQIVNDFQKGDIAEGYSVSREKKESFPLTVTSAQKNPTAFYLCASSQWGVNTEAFFGQGTRLTVV.

This clone is a singleton in its sample. The chain uses TRBV27 and TRBJ1-1, with a tentative D call TRBD1 (5 bases). Trimming took 4 bases from V and 0 from J, leaving 12 bases between them. Germline CDR1 reads MNHEY; CDR2 reads SMNVEV (reference sequence). This CDR3 is 15 amino acids long. CDR3 DNA sequence: TGTGCCAGCAGTTCCTCACAGGACATGAACACTGAAGCTTTCTTT. Protein product: CASSSSQDMNTEAFF.

The rearrangement links TRBV10-3 to TRBJ1-4; TRBD1 agrees at 9 bases. The V gene's germline CDR1 is ENHRY and CDR2 SYGVKD. There are 14 residues in the CDR3. V shed 7 bases, J shed 7 bases, and the junction held 7 bases outside the gene matches. The CDR3 loop reads CAIKGDRGGEKLFF. The DNA for the CDR3 is TGTGCCATCAAGGGAGACAGGGGGGGTGAAAAACTGTTTTTT.